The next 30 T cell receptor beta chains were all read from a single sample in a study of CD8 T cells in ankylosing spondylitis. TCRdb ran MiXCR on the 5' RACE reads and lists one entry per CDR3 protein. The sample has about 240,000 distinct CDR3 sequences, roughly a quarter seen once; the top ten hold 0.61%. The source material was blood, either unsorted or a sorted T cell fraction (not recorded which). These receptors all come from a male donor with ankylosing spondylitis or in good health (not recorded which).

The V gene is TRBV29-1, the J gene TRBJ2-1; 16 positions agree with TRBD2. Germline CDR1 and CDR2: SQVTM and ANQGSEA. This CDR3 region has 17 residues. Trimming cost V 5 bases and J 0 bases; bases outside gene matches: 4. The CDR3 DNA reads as TGCAGCGTTACCGGGACTAGCGGGGGGGGCTCCTACAATGAGCAGTTCTTC. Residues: CSVTGTSGGGSYNEQFF.

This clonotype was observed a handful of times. CDR3 residues: CSAPDSPNTEAFF. In DNA, the CDR3 is TGCAGTGCTCCCGACAGCCCGAACACTGAAGCTTTCTTT. The genes are TRBV20-1 and TRBJ1-1, with D maybe TRBD1 (5 bases). The CDR3 consists of 13 residues. V was clipped by 5 bases and J by 1 base, with 11 bases between them. Germline assignment: CDR1 DFQATT and CDR2 SNEGSKA (reference sequence).

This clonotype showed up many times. The CDR3 nucleotides read TGCAGCGTTTTAACGGGTACCGGGGAGCTGTTTTTT. This sequence encodes CSVLTGTGELFF. The rearrangement links TRBV29-1 to TRBJ2-2; D call uncertain. CDR3 length: 12 amino acids. The germline V and J ends were trimmed by 5 bases and 5 bases, with 9 bases remaining between them. Germline V gene sequence: CDR1 SQVTM, CDR2 ANQGSEA.

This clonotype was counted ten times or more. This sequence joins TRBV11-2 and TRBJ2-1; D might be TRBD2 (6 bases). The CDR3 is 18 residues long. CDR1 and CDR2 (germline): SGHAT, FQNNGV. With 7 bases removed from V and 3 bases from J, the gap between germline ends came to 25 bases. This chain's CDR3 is CASTPRGGRWRDYNEQFF. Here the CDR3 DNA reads TGTGCCAGCACCCCTAGGGGAGGAAGGTGGCGGGACTACAATGAGCAGTTCTTC.

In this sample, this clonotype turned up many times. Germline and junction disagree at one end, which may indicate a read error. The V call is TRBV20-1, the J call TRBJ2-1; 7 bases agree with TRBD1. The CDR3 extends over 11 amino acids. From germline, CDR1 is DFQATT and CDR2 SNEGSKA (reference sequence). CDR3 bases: TGCAGGGCTAACAGGGGCAATGAGCAGTTCTTC. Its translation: CRANRGNEQFF.

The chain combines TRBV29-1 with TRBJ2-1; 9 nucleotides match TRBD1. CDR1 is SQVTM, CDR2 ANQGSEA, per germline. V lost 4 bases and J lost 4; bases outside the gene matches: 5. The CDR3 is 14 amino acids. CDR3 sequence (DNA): TGCAGCGTTGGACAGGGGGGCACATACAATGAGCAGTTCTTC. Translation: CSVGQGGTYNEQFF.

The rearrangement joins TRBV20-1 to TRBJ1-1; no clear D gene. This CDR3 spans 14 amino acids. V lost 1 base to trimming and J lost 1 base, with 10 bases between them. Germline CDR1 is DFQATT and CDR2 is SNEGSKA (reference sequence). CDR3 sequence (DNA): TGCAGTGCTAGAGGGGAGACCGGGAACACTGAAGCTTTCTTT. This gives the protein CSARGETGNTEAFF.

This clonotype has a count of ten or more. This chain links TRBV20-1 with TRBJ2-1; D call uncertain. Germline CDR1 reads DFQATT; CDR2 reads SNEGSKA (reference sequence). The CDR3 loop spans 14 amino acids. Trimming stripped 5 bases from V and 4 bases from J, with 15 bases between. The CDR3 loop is CSAGSNEPYNEQFF. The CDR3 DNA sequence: TGCAGTGCTGGGTCGAACGAGCCATACAATGAGCAGTTCTTC.

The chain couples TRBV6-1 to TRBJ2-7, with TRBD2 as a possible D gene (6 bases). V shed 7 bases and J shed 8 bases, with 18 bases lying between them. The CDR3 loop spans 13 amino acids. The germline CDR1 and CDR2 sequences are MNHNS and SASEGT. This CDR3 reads CASIQPGTRKQYF. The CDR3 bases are TGTGCCAGCATCCAACCGGGGACTCGAAAGCAGTACTTC.

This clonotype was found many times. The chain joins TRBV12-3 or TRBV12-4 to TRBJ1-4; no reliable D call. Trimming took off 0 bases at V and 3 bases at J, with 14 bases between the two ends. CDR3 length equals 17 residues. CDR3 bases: TGTGCCAGCAGTTTAGCGCGGCCTGTCCCCTCTAATGAAAAACTGTTTTTT. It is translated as CASSLARPVPSNEKLFF.

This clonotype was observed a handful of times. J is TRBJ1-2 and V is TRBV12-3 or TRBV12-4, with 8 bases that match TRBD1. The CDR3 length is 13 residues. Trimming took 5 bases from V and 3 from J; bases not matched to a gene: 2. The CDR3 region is CASSRQGYYGYTF. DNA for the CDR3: TGTGCCAGCAGTAGACAGGGGTACTATGGCTACACCTTC.

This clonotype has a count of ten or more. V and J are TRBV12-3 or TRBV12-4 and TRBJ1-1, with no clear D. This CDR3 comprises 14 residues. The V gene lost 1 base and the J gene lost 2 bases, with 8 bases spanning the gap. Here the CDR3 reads CASSLGWRNTEAFF. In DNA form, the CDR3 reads TGTGCCAGCAGTTTAGGATGGAGAAACACTGAAGCTTTCTTT.

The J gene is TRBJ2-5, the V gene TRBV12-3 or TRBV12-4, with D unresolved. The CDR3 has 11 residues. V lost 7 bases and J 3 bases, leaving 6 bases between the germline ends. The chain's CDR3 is CASNLKETQYF. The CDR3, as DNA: TGTGCCAGCAACCTAAAAGAGACCCAGTACTTC.

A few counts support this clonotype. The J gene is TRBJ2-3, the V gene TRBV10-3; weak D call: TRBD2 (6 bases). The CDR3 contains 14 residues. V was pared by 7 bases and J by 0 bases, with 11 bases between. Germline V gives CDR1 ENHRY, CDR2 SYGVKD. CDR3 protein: CAIMAGSSTDTQYF. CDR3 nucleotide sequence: TGTGCCATCATGGCGGGGTCTAGCACAGATACGCAGTATTTT.

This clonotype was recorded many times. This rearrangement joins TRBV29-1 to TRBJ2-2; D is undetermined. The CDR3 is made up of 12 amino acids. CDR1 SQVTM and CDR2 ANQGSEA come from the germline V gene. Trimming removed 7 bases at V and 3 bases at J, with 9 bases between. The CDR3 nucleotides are TGCAGCGGGCAGCAAGACACCGGGGAGCTGTTTTTT. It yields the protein CSGQQDTGELFF.

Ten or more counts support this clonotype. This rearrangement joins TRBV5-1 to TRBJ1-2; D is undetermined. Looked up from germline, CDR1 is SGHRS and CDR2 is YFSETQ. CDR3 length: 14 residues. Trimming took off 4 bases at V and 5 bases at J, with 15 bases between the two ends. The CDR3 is CASSNLGSGYGYTF. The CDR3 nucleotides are TGCGCCAGCAGCAACCTGGGATCGGGGTATGGCTACACCTTC.

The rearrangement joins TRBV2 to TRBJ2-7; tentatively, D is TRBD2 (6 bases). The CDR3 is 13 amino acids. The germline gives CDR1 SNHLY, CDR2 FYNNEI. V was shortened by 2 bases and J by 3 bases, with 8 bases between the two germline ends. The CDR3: CASSEQGLYEQYF. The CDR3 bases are TGTGCCAGCAGTGAACAGGGACTCTACGAGCAGTACTTC.

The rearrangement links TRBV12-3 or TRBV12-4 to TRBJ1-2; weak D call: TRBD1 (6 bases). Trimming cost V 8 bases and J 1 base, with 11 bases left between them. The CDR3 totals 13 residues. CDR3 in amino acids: CASRRTVNYGYTF. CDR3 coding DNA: TGTGCCAGCCGAAGGACAGTTAACTATGGCTACACCTTC.

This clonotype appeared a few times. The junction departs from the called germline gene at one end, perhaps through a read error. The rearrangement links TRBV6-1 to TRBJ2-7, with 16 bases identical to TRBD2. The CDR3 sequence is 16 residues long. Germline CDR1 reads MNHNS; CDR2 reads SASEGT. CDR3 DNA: TGTGCCAGCAGTGCCAACTCCATCGGGACTAGCGGGGGGGACGTCTTC. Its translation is CASSANSIGTSGGDVF.

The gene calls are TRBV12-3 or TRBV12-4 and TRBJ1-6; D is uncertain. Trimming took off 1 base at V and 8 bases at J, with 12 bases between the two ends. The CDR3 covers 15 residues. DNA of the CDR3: TGTGCCAGCAGTTTAGGAATGCCGGGAGATTCACCCCTCCACTTT. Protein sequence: CASSLGMPGDSPLHF.

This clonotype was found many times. Written as DNA, the CDR3 is TGCGCCAGCAGCTTGGTTATGGGGGGGACTGAAGCTTTCTTT. Translation gives CASSLVMGGTEAFF. The V and J genes are TRBV5-1 and TRBJ1-1, with TRBD1 as a possible D gene (5 bases). V was shortened by 0 bases and J by 5 bases, with 11 bases between the two germline ends. Germline CDR1 and CDR2: SGHRS and YFSETQ. The CDR3 is 14 residues long.

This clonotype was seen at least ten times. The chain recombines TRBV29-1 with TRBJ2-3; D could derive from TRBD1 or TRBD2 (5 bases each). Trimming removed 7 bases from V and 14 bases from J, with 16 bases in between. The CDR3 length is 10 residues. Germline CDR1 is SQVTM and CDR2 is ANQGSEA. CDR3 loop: CSAGTPSLYF. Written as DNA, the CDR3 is TGCAGCGCAGGGACCCCTTCATTGTATTTT.

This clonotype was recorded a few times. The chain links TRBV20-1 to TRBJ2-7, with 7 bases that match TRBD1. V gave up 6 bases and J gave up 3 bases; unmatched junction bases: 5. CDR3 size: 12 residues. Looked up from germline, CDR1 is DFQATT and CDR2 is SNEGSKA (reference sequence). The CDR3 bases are TGCAGTGCACCGGGACAGCACTACGAGCAGTACTTC. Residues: CSAPGQHYEQYF.

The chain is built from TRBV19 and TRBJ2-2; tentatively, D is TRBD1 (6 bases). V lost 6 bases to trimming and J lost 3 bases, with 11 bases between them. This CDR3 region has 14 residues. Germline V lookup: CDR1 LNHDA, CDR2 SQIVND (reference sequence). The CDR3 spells CASRHRVDTGELFF. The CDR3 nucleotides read TGTGCCAGTAGACACAGGGTGGACACCGGGGAGCTGTTTTTT.

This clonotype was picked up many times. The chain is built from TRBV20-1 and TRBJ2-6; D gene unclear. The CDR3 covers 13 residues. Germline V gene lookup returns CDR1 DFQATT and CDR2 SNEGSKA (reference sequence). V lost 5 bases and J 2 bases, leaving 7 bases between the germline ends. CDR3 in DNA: TGCAGTGCTTATGCCCCTGGGGCCAACGTCCTGACTTTC. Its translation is CSAYAPGANVLTF.

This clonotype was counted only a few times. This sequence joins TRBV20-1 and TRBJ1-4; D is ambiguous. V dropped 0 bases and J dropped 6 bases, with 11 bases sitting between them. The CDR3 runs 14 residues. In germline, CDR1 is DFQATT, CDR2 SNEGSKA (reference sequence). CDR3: CSARDSRFYEKLFF. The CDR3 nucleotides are TGCAGTGCTAGAGATTCCAGGTTTTATGAAAAACTGTTTTTT.

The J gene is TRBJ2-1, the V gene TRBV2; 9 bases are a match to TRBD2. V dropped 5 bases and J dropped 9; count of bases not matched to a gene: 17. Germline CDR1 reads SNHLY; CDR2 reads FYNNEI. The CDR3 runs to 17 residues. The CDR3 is CASSPVPGGGGLGEQFF. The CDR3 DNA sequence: TGTGCCAGCAGTCCCGTCCCTGGCGGGGGGGGGTTGGGTGAGCAGTTCTTC.

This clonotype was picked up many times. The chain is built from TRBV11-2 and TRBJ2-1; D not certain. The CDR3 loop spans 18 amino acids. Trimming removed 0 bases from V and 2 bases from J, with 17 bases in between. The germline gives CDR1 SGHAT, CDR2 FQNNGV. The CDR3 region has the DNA TGTGCCAGCAGCTTAGAGTTCCCGGGCCCCACAACCTACAATGAGCAGTTCTTC. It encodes CASSLEFPGPTTYNEQFF.

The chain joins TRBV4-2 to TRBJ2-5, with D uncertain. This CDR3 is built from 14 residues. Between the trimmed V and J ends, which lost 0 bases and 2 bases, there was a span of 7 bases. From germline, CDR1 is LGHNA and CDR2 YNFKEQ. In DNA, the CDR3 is TGTGCCAGCAGCCAAGAGGGTGGACAAGAGACCCAGTACTTC. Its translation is CASSQEGGQETQYF.

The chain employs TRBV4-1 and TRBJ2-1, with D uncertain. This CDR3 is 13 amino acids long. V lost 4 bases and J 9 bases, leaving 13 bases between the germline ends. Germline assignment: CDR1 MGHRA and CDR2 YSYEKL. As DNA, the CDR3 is TGCGCCAGCAGCCGCCCCGGTCCGGTTGAGCAGTTCTTC. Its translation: CASSRPGPVEQFF.